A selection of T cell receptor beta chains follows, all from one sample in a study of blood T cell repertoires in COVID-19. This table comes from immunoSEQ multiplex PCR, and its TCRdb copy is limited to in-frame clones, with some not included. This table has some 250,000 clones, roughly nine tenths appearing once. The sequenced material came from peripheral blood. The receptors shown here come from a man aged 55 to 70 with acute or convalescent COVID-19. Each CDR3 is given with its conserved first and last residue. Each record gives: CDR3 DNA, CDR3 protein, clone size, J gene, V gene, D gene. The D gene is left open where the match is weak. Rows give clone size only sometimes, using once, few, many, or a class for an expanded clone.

CDR3nt: TGTGCCAGTACAGGGGCTTCCTACGAGCAGTACTTC; CDR3aa: CASTGASYEQYF; abundance: NA; j_gene: TRBJ2-7; v_gene: TRBV6-5; d_gene: TRBD1
CDR3nt: TGTGCCAGCTCCCCTACGGAGGGTACGAATTCACCCCTCCACTTT; CDR3aa: CASSPTEGTNSPLHF; abundance: NA; j_gene: TRBJ1-6; v_gene: TRBV18; d_gene: NA
CDR3nt: TGTGCCAGCAGCCAAGGGTCCGCCTTCAAAAGACAGGGGCGAAATAATTCACCCCTCCACTTT; CDR3aa: CASSQGSAFKRQGRNNSPLHF; abundance: NA; j_gene: TRBJ1-6; v_gene: TRBV3-1/TRBV3-2; d_gene: TRBD1
CDR3nt: TGTGCCAGCAGCTACTACGCGGGACAGGGGGCCCTAGGGTATGGCTACACCTTC; CDR3aa: CASSYYAGQGALGYGYTF; abundance: NA; j_gene: TRBJ1-2; v_gene: TRBV3-1/TRBV3-2; d_gene: TRBD1
CDR3nt: TGTGCCAGCAGCTTGGAGGGGGAAACCTATGGCTACACCTTC; CDR3aa: CASSLEGETYGYTF; abundance: NA; j_gene: TRBJ1-2; v_gene: TRBV5-4; d_gene: NA
CDR3nt: TGTGCCAGCTCCCTAGCCGCGGAGCCGGTGCCCCAGCATTTT; CDR3aa: CASSLAAEPVPQHF; abundance: NA; j_gene: TRBJ1-5; v_gene: TRBV18; d_gene: NA
CDR3nt: TGTGCCAGCTCGCCGGGACAGCTTGGACTAGCGGGAGGGCGAAACATTCAGTACTTC; CDR3aa: CASSPGQLGLAGGRNIQYF; abundance: NA; j_gene: TRBJ2-4; v_gene: TRBV18; d_gene: TRBD2
CDR3nt: TGTGCCAGTAGTGTCGGACTAGCCGGGGAGCTGTTTTTT; CDR3aa: CASSVGLAGELFF; abundance: NA; j_gene: TRBJ2-2; v_gene: TRBV19; d_gene: TRBD2
CDR3nt: TGTGCCAGCAGCGACGGGGGCAATCAGCCCCAGCATTTT; CDR3aa: CASSDGGNQPQHF; abundance: NA; j_gene: TRBJ1-5; v_gene: TRBV6-2/TRBV6-3; d_gene: NA
CDR3nt: TGTGCCAGCAGTTACAGGGGGATAGCGTCCCAGTACTTC; CDR3aa: CASSYRGIASQYF; abundance: NA; j_gene: TRBJ2-5; v_gene: TRBV6-5; d_gene: NA
CDR3nt: TGTGCCAGCAGCTTGGGACTAGCGGGACCCTCTCAAGAGACCCAGTACTTC; CDR3aa: CASSLGLAGPSQETQYF; abundance: NA; j_gene: TRBJ2-5; v_gene: TRBV5-6; d_gene: TRBD2
CDR3nt: TGCGCCAGCAGCCAACTTATTGGCGAAAAACTGTTTTTT; CDR3aa: CASSQLIGEKLFF; abundance: NA; j_gene: TRBJ1-4; v_gene: TRBV4-1; d_gene: NA
CDR3nt: TGCGCCAGCAGAAATAATGGACAGGGACAAGAGACCCAGTACTTC; CDR3aa: CASRNNGQGQETQYF; abundance: once; j_gene: TRBJ2-5; v_gene: TRBV5-1; d_gene: TRBD1
CDR3nt: TGTGCCAGCTCGTTTCGTGGGACAGGGAGAAATTCACCCCTCCACTTT; CDR3aa: CASSFRGTGRNSPLHF; abundance: NA; j_gene: TRBJ1-6; v_gene: TRBV18; d_gene: TRBD1
CDR3nt: TGTGCCAGCAGCCTGTCGACAGCCTCCTACAATGAGCAGTTCTTC; CDR3aa: CASSLSTASYNEQFF; abundance: NA; j_gene: TRBJ2-1; v_gene: TRBV7-2; d_gene: NA
CDR3nt: TGCGCCAGCAGTGAGGGGGGACAGGGGAATCAGCCCCAGCATTTT; CDR3aa: CASSEGGQGNQPQHF; abundance: NA; j_gene: TRBJ1-5; v_gene: TRBV10-2; d_gene: TRBD1
CDR3nt: TGTGCCAGCAGCTTAGCCCTAGCAGACGCGGCGGGGACGCAGTATTTT; CDR3aa: CASSLALADAAGTQYF; abundance: NA; j_gene: TRBJ2-3; v_gene: TRBV7-8; d_gene: NA
CDR3nt: TGTGCCAGCAGTCCAACCGGGACAGGGGTGTCCTATAATTCACCCCTCCACTTT; CDR3aa: CASSPTGTGVSYNSPLHF; abundance: NA; j_gene: TRBJ1-6; v_gene: TRBV27; d_gene: TRBD1
CDR3nt: TGTGCCAGCAGCCTCTCAGGACAGGGGGCATGGGAGACCCAGTACTTC; CDR3aa: CASSLSGQGAWETQYF; abundance: NA; j_gene: TRBJ2-5; v_gene: TRBV7-3; d_gene: TRBD1
CDR3nt: TGTGCCAGCAGCCCGGGACTCCTTGGAGGACAGTACTTC; CDR3aa: CASSPGLLGGQYF; abundance: NA; j_gene: TRBJ2-5; v_gene: TRBV5-4; d_gene: NA
CDR3nt: TGTGCCAGCAGCTTAGTAGCGGGAGCGGGCAATGAGCAGTTCTTC; CDR3aa: CASSLVAGAGNEQFF; abundance: once; j_gene: TRBJ2-1; v_gene: TRBV11-3; d_gene: TRBD2
CDR3nt: TGTGCCAGCAGTTACGGCCTAGCGGGAGAAGACGGGGAGCTGTTTTTT; CDR3aa: CASSYGLAGEDGELFF; abundance: NA; j_gene: TRBJ2-2; v_gene: TRBV6-5; d_gene: TRBD2
CDR3nt: TGTGCCAGCAGCCGCATGGGGGGGGATCAGCCCCAGCATTTT; CDR3aa: CASSRMGGDQPQHF; abundance: NA; j_gene: TRBJ1-5; v_gene: TRBV11-2; d_gene: NA
CDR3nt: TGTGCCAGCAGCCTCGGACAGGGGGCTGGAACTGAAGCTTTCTTT; CDR3aa: CASSLGQGAGTEAFF; abundance: NA; j_gene: TRBJ1-1; v_gene: TRBV5-5; d_gene: TRBD1
CDR3nt: TGTGCCAGCAGTCGGGAAGAAGAGACCCAGTACTTC; CDR3aa: CASSREEETQYF; abundance: NA; j_gene: TRBJ2-5; v_gene: TRBV11-2; d_gene: NA
CDR3nt: TGTGCCATCAGTGAGTCTCCAGGTGCCAGCTCTGGAAACACCATATATTTT; CDR3aa: CAISESPGASSGNTIYF; abundance: NA; j_gene: TRBJ1-3; v_gene: TRBV10-3; d_gene: NA
CDR3nt: TGCGCCAGCAGCTTGGACGGGAGGCAGACCCAGTACTTC; CDR3aa: CASSLDGRQTQYF; abundance: NA; j_gene: TRBJ2-5; v_gene: TRBV5-1; d_gene: TRBD2
CDR3nt: TGCGCCAGCAGCTTGGAGGGGGCAGAGGGAAATACGCAGTATTTT; CDR3aa: CASSLEGAEGNTQYF; abundance: NA; j_gene: TRBJ2-3; v_gene: TRBV5-1; d_gene: TRBD1
CDR3nt: TGTGCCAGCAGTTCTCGGACAGGCGGAAACTATGGCTACACCTTC; CDR3aa: CASSSRTGGNYGYTF; abundance: once; j_gene: TRBJ1-2; v_gene: TRBV27; d_gene: TRBD1
CDR3nt: TGTGCCAGCGCCTCGACTAGCGGGAGCTTCAATGAGCAGTTCTTC; CDR3aa: CASASTSGSFNEQFF; abundance: NA; j_gene: TRBJ2-1; v_gene: TRBV27; d_gene: TRBD2
CDR3nt: TGTGCCAGCTCATCTACAGGGTCCAACCAAGAGACCCAGTACTTC; CDR3aa: CASSSTGSNQETQYF; abundance: NA; j_gene: TRBJ2-5; v_gene: TRBV18; d_gene: NA
CDR3nt: TGCGCCAGCAGCTCGACAGGGGGTCCTGGCTACACCTTC; CDR3aa: CASSSTGGPGYTF; abundance: NA; j_gene: TRBJ1-2; v_gene: TRBV5-1; d_gene: TRBD1
CDR3nt: TGTGCCAGCAGTTACAGGAGTAGCTACGAGCAGTACTTC; CDR3aa: CASSYRSSYEQYF; abundance: NA; j_gene: TRBJ2-7; v_gene: TRBV6-5; d_gene: NA
CDR3nt: TGTGCCAGCAGCCACTCGGGGGCGGGAGCGAGCACCGGGGAGCTGTTTTTT; CDR3aa: CASSHSGAGASTGELFF; abundance: NA; j_gene: TRBJ2-2; v_gene: TRBV9; d_gene: NA
CDR3nt: TGTGCCAGCAGCCCCGGTGGGGGGATCTACGAGCAGTACTTC; CDR3aa: CASSPGGGIYEQYF; abundance: NA; j_gene: TRBJ2-7; v_gene: TRBV5-5; d_gene: NA
CDR3nt: TGTGCCAGCAATCCCAGTGGAGGATACTACGAGCAGTACTTC; CDR3aa: CASNPSGGYYEQYF; abundance: NA; j_gene: TRBJ2-7; v_gene: TRBV2; d_gene: NA
CDR3nt: TGTGCCAGCAGTTTCCGGGGACAGGGCCTGGGTGAGCAGTTCTTC; CDR3aa: CASSFRGQGLGEQFF; abundance: NA; j_gene: TRBJ2-1; v_gene: TRBV28; d_gene: TRBD1
CDR3nt: TGTGCCAGTAGTCAACGGGACAGAGACTCCTACGAGCAGTACTTC; CDR3aa: CASSQRDRDSYEQYF; abundance: NA; j_gene: TRBJ2-7; v_gene: TRBV19; d_gene: TRBD1
CDR3nt: TGCAGCGTTGCGGGGTTAAGGCGACAGGGGGGCAATGAAAAACTGTTTTTT; CDR3aa: CSVAGLRRQGGNEKLFF; abundance: few; j_gene: TRBJ1-4; v_gene: TRBV29-1; d_gene: TRBD1
CDR3nt: TGTGCCAGCAGTTTATCAGGGGACTATGGCTACACCTTC; CDR3aa: CASSLSGDYGYTF; abundance: few; j_gene: TRBJ1-2; v_gene: TRBV6-5; d_gene: NA
CDR3nt: TGTGCCAGCCGACCAGCGGGAGACTACGAGCAGTACTTC; CDR3aa: CASRPAGDYEQYF; abundance: NA; j_gene: TRBJ2-7; v_gene: TRBV6-5; d_gene: TRBD2
CDR3nt: TGCGCCAGCAGCCAAGATAGAGGGGGCTCGAATCGGGAGACCCAGTACTTC; CDR3aa: CASSQDRGGSNRETQYF; abundance: few; j_gene: TRBJ2-5; v_gene: TRBV4-1; d_gene: TRBD1
CDR3nt: TGTGCCAGCAGCTCAGGACTCATCGGGGATGGAGAGACCCAGTACTTC; CDR3aa: CASSSGLIGDGETQYF; abundance: once; j_gene: TRBJ2-5; v_gene: TRBV7-9; d_gene: NA
CDR3nt: TGTGCCAGCACTCACCCCCCGACTAGCGGCCAGACCCGCACAGATACGCAGTATTTT; CDR3aa: CASTHPPTSGQTRTDTQYF; abundance: NA; j_gene: TRBJ2-3; v_gene: TRBV28; d_gene: TRBD2
CDR3nt: TGTGCCATCAGTGAGTCTCCGACAGGATCTGGAAACACCATATATTTT; CDR3aa: CAISESPTGSGNTIYF; abundance: NA; j_gene: TRBJ1-3; v_gene: TRBV10-3; d_gene: NA
CDR3nt: TGTGCCAGCAGCCCGCTACAGGGTCTCAGGGGCACTGAAGCTTTCTTT; CDR3aa: CASSPLQGLRGTEAFF; abundance: medium-sized; j_gene: TRBJ1-1; v_gene: TRBV7-6; d_gene: NA
CDR3nt: TGCGCCAGCAGCCAAGGTGTACAGGGAACCTACGAGCAGTACTTC; CDR3aa: CASSQGVQGTYEQYF; abundance: NA; j_gene: TRBJ2-7; v_gene: TRBV4-3; d_gene: NA